This is a list of T cell receptor beta chains from one sample in a study of T cell responses to AZD1222 COVID-19 vaccine. The repertoire was sequenced with immunoSEQ multiplex PCR; TCRdb's copy has only in-frame clones and lacks some. The data contain about 160,000 clones, more than 80% of them singletons. Sequenced here: peripheral blood, sampled on day 0 of AZD1222 vaccination. Source of these receptors: an adult in good health. Both conserved end residues are part of each CDR3. Fields, in order: V gene, clone size, J gene, CDR3 protein. Some rows mark clone size as missing; the rest say once, few, many or name a class of expanded clone.

>TRBV3-1/TRBV3-2|-|TRBJ2-3
CASSTGRDRETDTQYF
>TRBV18|-|TRBJ2-5
CASSPLRQVETQYF
>TRBV19|-|TRBJ1-2
CASSFSTDRDGYTF
>TRBV3-1/TRBV3-2|-|TRBJ2-2
CASSQAGTSTGELFF
>TRBV2|-|TRBJ1-1
CASSAVGVGTEAFF
>TRBV19|-|TRBJ2-7
CASSPWFGGQWYEQYF
>TRBV9|-|TRBJ2-1
CASSVALVGSYNEQFF
>TRBV10-1|once|TRBJ2-1
CASSESLGLGYNEQFF
>TRBV28|-|TRBJ1-5
CASSFVGSGGQPQHF
>TRBV7-9|-|TRBJ2-2
CASSLDLAPIGELFF
>TRBV9|-|TRBJ2-7
CASSVDAGNEQYF
>TRBV15|once|TRBJ2-3
CATSRERGVGNTQYF
>TRBV9|-|TRBJ1-2
CASSVEGQGYYGYTF
>TRBV5-4|-|TRBJ1-4
CASSLEPTNEKLFF
>TRBV10-3|-|TRBJ2-3
CAIRDLPGQGVSTDTQYF
>TRBV4-1|-|TRBJ1-4
CASSQERSGRSNEKLFF
>TRBV7-8|-|TRBJ2-1
CASSLTTAYNEQFF
>TRBV7-9|few|TRBJ1-1
CASTQGGRNTEAFF
>TRBV28|-|TRBJ1-2
CASSPSYGGLLGWGYTF
>TRBV7-3|-|TRBJ1-1
CASSSTGQGTEAFF
>TRBV20-1|-|TRBJ1-2
CSASVDLDYGYTF
>TRBV6-5|-|TRBJ1-3
CASTATGGGGNTIYF
>TRBV6-2/TRBV6-3|-|TRBJ2-7
CASSRAGDTYEQYF
>TRBV12-5|-|TRBJ2-5
CASAKGLAGGRETQYF
>TRBV5-1|-|TRBJ1-1
CASSSRGTANTEAFF
>TRBV7-3|-|TRBJ1-1
CASSYGGNTEAFF
>TRBV4-1|-|TRBJ2-1
CASSQESGTGGFDEQFF
>TRBV19|-|TRBJ1-1
CASRNRGANTEAFF
>TRBV19|-|TRBJ1-5
CASSIVQGARQPQHF
>TRBV5-6|-|TRBJ1-3
CASSLTAPGTIYF
>TRBV5-1|-|TRBJ1-6
CASSLDRVDTGSPLHF
>TRBV2|few|TRBJ1-3
CASSARSSGNTIYF
>TRBV7-2|-|TRBJ2-7
CASSLLTGGPHEQYF
>TRBV30|-|TRBJ1-1
CAWSQGQGADTEAFF
>TRBV5-6|-|TRBJ2-1
CASSLASYNEQFF
>TRBV18|once|TRBJ2-7
CASSNRQASSYEQYF
>TRBV7-9|-|TRBJ1-5
CASSTTWSNQPQHF
>TRBV11-1|-|TRBJ1-3
CASSPRSYSGNTIYF
>TRBV6-5|-|TRBJ2-7
CASSYGRGVEQYF
>TRBV7-9|-|TRBJ2-5
CASSLDLTGAQETQYF
>TRBV6-5|-|TRBJ2-5
CASSRGVSQETQYF
>TRBV3-1/TRBV3-2|-|TRBJ2-1
CASSQGLYGGPYNEQFF
>TRBV5-1|-|TRBJ1-2
CASSPGDRGPDGYTF
>TRBV10-2|-|TRBJ1-2
CASSESGRGYTF
>TRBV3-1/TRBV3-2|few|TRBJ1-1
CASSPALGFGTEAFF
>TRBV2|-|TRBJ1-5
CASSNPGQGASNQPQHF
>TRBV7-3|-|TRBJ1-2
CASAKNPGGEGYTF
>TRBV20-1|-|TRBJ2-7
CSATDQRWEQYF
>TRBV27|-|TRBJ2-3
CASSPPLGLAPDTQYF
>TRBV19|once|TRBJ1-5
CASSTEAVILGNQPQHF
>TRBV27|-|TRBJ2-2
CASRRNGPSNTGELFF
>TRBV11-2|-|TRBJ1-4
CASSPNGATNEKLFF
>TRBV9|-|TRBJ2-2
CASSMSYLNTGELFF
>TRBV11-1|-|TRBJ1-6
CASTNWGSPLHF
>TRBV27|-|TRBJ1-1
CASSLGGMAGPEAFF
>TRBV28|-|TRBJ2-7
CASSSPVYLPEQYF
>TRBV5-1|-|TRBJ2-5
CASSLGLAGGQETQYF
>TRBV4-3|-|TRBJ2-3
CASSQTSTDTQYF
>TRBV6-4|-|TRBJ2-2
CASTRDNAYTGELFF